This TCR beta chain is from a study of T cell responses to AZD1222 COVID-19 vaccine. Broader study findings: Among vaccine-associated CD4 TCRs, coverage spanned spike, with dominance at 160-218 and 743-854.

Libraries were prepared by immunoSEQ multiplex PCR; TCRdb keeps only in-frame clonotypes and omits some of them. The table has tens of thousands of clones, 70% to 85% seen once. Regarding this clone: Its antigen is undetermined.

Looked up from germline, CDR1 is KGHSH and CDR2 is LQKENI. This CDR3 spans 15 amino acids. The V end lost 1 base, the J end lost 0 bases, and 8 bases lay between the germline ends. The chain recombines TRBV18 with TRBJ2-3; D might be TRBD1 (5 bases). The TCR sequence derives from an adult in good health. Source: peripheral blood, taken on day 0 of AZD1222 vaccination. CDR3 loop: CASSPQGSSTDTQYF. CDR3 nucleotides: TGTGCCAGCTCACCACAGGGGTCTAGCACAGATACGCAGTATTTT. Combining the CDR3 with reference TRBV18 and TRBJ2-3 gives the whole variable domain NAGVMQNPRHLVRRRGQEARLRCSPMKGHSHVYWYRQLPEEGLKFMVYLQKENIIDESGMPKERFSAEFPKEGPSILRIQQVVRGDSAAYFCASSPQGSSTDTQYFGPGTRLTVL.